The 29 T cell receptor beta chains listed next were all sequenced from one sample in a study of CD8+ T cells in alopecia areata. As to treatment: oral pan-JAK inhibitor, 5-10 mg twice daily. Following RNA extraction, reverse transcription yielded cDNA that acted as the sequencing template. Sequencing was performed with immunoSEQ multiplex PCR; in TCRdb, only in-frame clones are kept and a portion is missing. Seen here are about 120,000 clones, 50% to 75% observed once, and the top ten hold roughly 30%. Sequencing was performed on CD8+ T cells sorted from blood, taken at week 4, from a patient treated with tofacitinib. These receptors were taken from a human donor with alopecia areata.

The sample holds a few counts of this clone. The chain combines TRBV25-1 with TRBJ1-2, with TRBD1 identical over 8 bases. Trimming at V came to 6 bases and at J to 6 bases, leaving 12 bases not matched to a gene. The CDR3 runs to 15 residues. Germline CDR1 is MGHDK and CDR2 is SYGVNS. The CDR3 sequence is CASSQFGQGVDGYTF. DNA of the CDR3: TGTGCCAGCAGCCAATTCGGACAGGGAGTTGATGGCTACACCTTC.

This sequence joins TRBV2 and TRBJ2-1, with 8 bases identical to TRBD1. Germline values: CDR1 SNHLY, CDR2 FYNNEI. Trimming removed 7 bases from V and 9 bases from J; junction bases left unmatched: 5. The CDR3 is 12 amino acids. CDR3 DNA sequence: TGTGCCAGCACCCCAGGGGGCGGTGAGCAGTTCTTC. It codes for CASTPGGGEQFF.

The rearrangement links TRBV29-1 to TRBJ2-5; D call uncertain. Germline values: CDR1 SQVTM, CDR2 ANQGSEA. Trimming removed 2 bases at V and 2 bases at J, with 12 bases between. The CDR3 loop spans 14 amino acids. This CDR3 reads CSVERVNIQETQYF. The CDR3 coding sequence is TGCAGCGTTGAACGGGTCAACATACAAGAGACCCAGTACTTC.

The V and J genes are TRBV5-6 and TRBJ2-5, with D unresolved. Trimming cost V 4 bases and J 5 bases, with 9 bases left between them. Germline CDR1 is SGHDT and CDR2 is YYEEEE. This CDR3 has 12 amino acids. The CDR3 is CASSIVGETQYF. In nucleotides, the CDR3 is TGTGCCAGCAGCATTGTCGGGGAGACCCAGTACTTC.

This chain connects TRBV30 to TRBJ2-1; D perhaps matches TRBD1 (6 bases). Trimming took 1 base from V and 0 from J, leaving 22 bases between them. Germline assignment: CDR1 GTSNPN and CDR2 SVGIG (reference sequence). This CDR3 region has 19 residues. The CDR3 DNA reads TGTGCCTGGAGTGCCGACAGCGGACAGCGTCTTAGCTCCTACAATGAGCAGTTCTTC. Protein product: CAWSADSGQRLSSYNEQFF.

There are a few counts of this clone. The chain combines TRBV29-1 with TRBJ2-2, with 9 bases that match TRBD1. The CDR3 runs 17 residues. Germline V gene sequence: CDR1 SQVTM, CDR2 ANQGSEA. V lost 6 bases, J lost 0 bases, and 11 bases stayed unmatched. CDR3 DNA: TGCAGCGTCGAACCGGGACAGGGCGCAGCGAACACCGGGGAGCTGTTTTTT. Translation gives CSVEPGQGAANTGELFF.

The genes are TRBV30 and TRBJ2-2; D may be TRBD2 (5 bases). The germline V gene has CDR1 GTSNPN and CDR2 SVGIG (reference sequence). The CDR3 sequence is 12 residues long. Between the trimmed V and J ends, which lost 0 bases and 8 bases, there was a span of 7 bases. CDR3 loop: CAWSVAGGELFF. The DNA of the CDR3 is TGTGCCTGGAGTGTCGCGGGTGGGGAGCTGTTTTTT.

This clone was observed a handful of times. The chain carries TRBV7-8 and TRBJ1-1; TRBD1 is a possible D gene (5 bases). Germline assignment: CDR1 SGHVS and CDR2 FQNEAQ. The CDR3 has 15 residues. Trimming stripped 0 bases from V and 5 bases from J, with 13 bases between. In DNA form, the CDR3 reads TGTGCCAGCAGCTTAGCTAGGGGTCTGGGTACTGAAGCTTTCTTT. Amino acids: CASSLARGLGTEAFF.

The chain carries TRBV14 and TRBJ2-1, with TRBD2 matching 8 bases. The CDR3 extends over 15 amino acids. CDR1 and CDR2 (germline): SGHDN, FVKESK. V lost 4 bases, J lost 5 bases, and 7 bases stayed unmatched. CDR3 region: CASSPGAGGHNEQFF. CDR3 DNA sequence: TGTGCCAGCAGCCCAGGCGCGGGGGGACACAATGAGCAGTTCTTC.

This rearrangement joins TRBV5-1 to TRBJ1-4; D unclear. CDR1 is SGHRS and CDR2 is YFSETQ in the germline V gene. The CDR3 extends over 15 amino acids. V lost 0 bases and J lost 8, with 14 bases in between. The CDR3 DNA reads TGCGCCAGCAGCTTGGACGGAACCTCGTTCGAAAAACTGTTTTTT. Translated, it gives CASSLDGTSFEKLFF. The full variable domain, completed using reference TRBV5-1 and TRBJ1-4, is KAGVTQTPRYLIKTRGQQVTLSCSPISGHRSVSWYQQTPGQGLQFLFEYFSETQRNKGNFPGRFSGRQFSNSRSEMNVSTLELGDSALYLCASSLDGTSFEKLFFGSGTQLSVL.

The rearrangement uses TRBV10-3 and TRBJ2-5, with a possible D match to TRBD2 (5 bases). Trimming stripped 3 bases from V and 7 bases from J, with 15 bases between. CDR3 size: 14 residues. Germline-derived CDR1 and CDR2 are ENHRY and SYGVKD. CDR3 residues: CAISENGPRGTQYF. The CDR3 nucleotides are TGTGCCATCAGTGAAAACGGACCACGGGGGACCCAGTACTTC.

This clone was found a few times. The chain combines TRBV29-1 with TRBJ2-7; tentative D call: TRBD1 (6 bases). The CDR3 covers 13 residues. V was trimmed by 1 base and J by 0 bases, leaving 7 bases between them. Germline CDR1 reads SQVTM; CDR2 reads ANQGSEA. The CDR3 sequence is CSVEGDNSYEQYF. CDR3 coding DNA: TGCAGCGTTGAAGGGGACAACTCCTACGAGCAGTACTTC.

This clone came up once. This sequence joins TRBV6-5 and TRBJ2-1; D call uncertain. The CDR3 has 15 residues. Trimming cost V 2 bases and J 7 bases, with 15 bases left between them. From germline, CDR1 is MNHEY and CDR2 SVGAGI. The CDR3 region has the DNA TGTGCCAGCAGTTACGCCTCGACCTCCTGGAATGAGCAGTTCTTC. It is translated as CASSYASTSWNEQFF.

V and J are TRBV30 and TRBJ2-1; possibly TRBD1 for D (6 bases). V was cut by 1 base and J by 5 bases, with 6 bases left in between. Per the germline V gene, CDR1 is GTSNPN and CDR2 is SVGIG (reference sequence). This CDR3 comprises 12 residues. The CDR3 coding sequence is TGTGCCTGGAGTGAGGGGGACAATGAGCAGTTCTTC. Its protein product is CAWSEGDNEQFF. Full variable domain (outside the CDR3, taken from reference TRBV30 and TRBJ2-1): SQTIHQWPATLVQPVGSPLSLECTVEGTSNPNLYWYRQAAGRGLQLLFYSVGIGQISSEVPQNLSASRPQDRQFILSSKKLLLSDSGFYLCAWSEGDNEQFFGPGTRLTVL.

This clone was observed once. CDR3 in amino acids: CASSLSGAVGPQHF. CDR3 sequence (DNA): TGTGCCAGCAGCTTATCGGGGGCGGTCGGGCCCCAGCATTTT. V and J are TRBV13 and TRBJ1-5; a weak D match, TRBD1 (6 bases). CDR3 length: 14 amino acids. V was shortened by 2 bases and J by 9 bases, with 14 bases between the two germline ends. Germline CDR1 PRHDT, CDR2 FYEKMQ (reference sequence).

This clone occurred a few times. V usage is TRBV25-1 and J usage is TRBJ2-7; D is possibly TRBD1 (6 bases). The CDR3 is 14 residues long. Between the trimmed V and J ends, which lost 11 bases and 4 bases, there was a span of 21 bases. CDR1 and CDR2 from the germline V gene are MGHDK and SYGVNS. CDR3 region: CAPREGGKRYEQYF. The CDR3, as DNA: TGTGCCCCCCGCGAAGGGGGAAAGAGGTACGAGCAGTACTTC.

The table lists this clone with a few counts. The CDR3 nucleotides read TGTGCCAGCAGTGACAGGACTAGCGGGGAACTAGATACGCAGTATTTT. It translates to CASSDRTSGELDTQYF. The rearrangement links TRBV6-4 to TRBJ2-3, with 12 bases that match TRBD2. The CDR3 consists of 16 residues. The germline V gene has CDR1 MRHNA and CDR2 SNTAGT. The ends lost 2 bases at V and 5 bases at J; junction bases unmatched: 5.

V gene TRBV7-9 combines with J gene TRBJ1-1; tentatively, D is TRBD1 (6 bases). CDR3 size: 14 residues. Per germline, CDR1 SEHNR and CDR2 FQNEAQ (reference sequence). The ends were cut back, 6 bases at V and 1 base at J, with 12 bases in the middle. As DNA, the CDR3 is TGTGCCAGCAGAGAAGGACAGCCGAACACTGAAGCTTTCTTT. It translates to CASREGQPNTEAFF. Together with reference TRBV7-9 and TRBJ1-1, the CDR3 gives the full variable domain: DTGVSQNPRHKITKRGQNVTFRCDPISEHNRLYWYRQTLGQGPEFLTYFQNEAQLEKSRLLSDRFSAERPKGSFSTLEIQRTEQGDSAMYLCASREGQPNTEAFFGQGTRLTVV.

This clone has a single count. The rearrangement uses TRBV9 and TRBJ2-7; unclear D gene. CDR1 is SGDLS, CDR2 YYNGEE, per germline. This CDR3 has 13 amino acids. Trimming pared 0 bases from V and 2 bases from J, leaving 6 bases between. CDR3 in DNA: TGTGCCAGCAGCGTAGCCCCACCCTACGAGCAGTACTTC. Translation gives CASSVAPPYEQYF.

This clone has just one count. The V gene is TRBV30, the J gene TRBJ2-5; 7 bases match TRBD1. Germline CDR1 and CDR2: GTSNPN and SVGIG (reference sequence). The CDR3 runs to 14 residues. Trimming at V came to 0 bases and at J to 2 bases, leaving 3 bases not matched to a gene. DNA of the CDR3: TGTGCCTGGAGTGTATGGGACAGACAAGAGACCCAGTACTTC. Its translation is CAWSVWDRQETQYF.

The rearrangement links TRBV15 to TRBJ1-5; D unresolved. Germline V gene lookup returns CDR1 LNHNV and CDR2 YYDKDF (reference sequence). Trimming removed 5 bases at V and 0 bases at J, with 11 bases between. This CDR3 comprises 15 residues. CDR3 in DNA: TGTGCCACCAGCGAAAACAAAAATAGCAATCAGCCCCAGCATTTT. It codes for CATSENKNSNQPQHF.

CDR3 nucleotides: TGTGCCAGCAGCTCAGGGGTCGGGGAGACCCAGTACTTC. Translated: CASSSGVGETQYF. This chain uses TRBV7-9 with TRBJ2-5; tentative D call: TRBD1 (6 bases). CDR1 is SEHNR and CDR2 is FQNEAQ in the germline V gene (reference sequence). This CDR3 spans 13 amino acids. Trimming stripped 4 bases from V and 5 bases from J, with 11 bases between.

This clone was counted a single time. V and J are TRBV6-5 and TRBJ2-7, with no clear D. CDR3 size: 13 residues. The V end lost 5 bases, the J end lost 4 bases, and 12 bases lay between the germline ends. Germline lookup yields CDR1 MNHEY and CDR2 SVGAGI. The CDR3 region has the DNA TGTGCCAGCAGTGAAGAGTCAGCTTACGAGCAGTACTTC. This gives the protein CASSEESAYEQYF.

This chain links TRBV4-1 with TRBJ1-5; perhaps TRBD1 as D (5 bases). The CDR3 is 16 residues long. Trimming removed 4 bases at V and 6 bases at J, with 19 bases between. Germline V gives CDR1 MGHRA, CDR2 YSYEKL. DNA for the CDR3: TGCGCCAGCAGCCTTCATCCCCAGCAGGGACTTCAGCCCCAGCATTTT. It yields the protein CASSLHPQQGLQPQHF.

This clone was picked up a small number of times. The genes are TRBV4-3 and TRBJ2-2; 12 bases line up with TRBD2. Looked up from germline, CDR1 is LGHNA and CDR2 is YSLEER. With V trimmed by 0 bases and J by 6 bases, 2 bases remained unmatched. This CDR3 spans 16 amino acids. The CDR3 is CASSQDPSGGAGELFF. The CDR3 coding sequence is TGCGCCAGCAGCCAAGATCCTAGCGGGGGGGCCGGGGAGCTGTTTTTT.

The sample holds a few counts of this clone. The chain is built from TRBV4-2 and TRBJ1-4; D unresolved. Germline lookup yields CDR1 LGHNA and CDR2 YNFKEQ. There are 15 residues in the CDR3. V was trimmed by 0 bases and J by 3 bases, leaving 8 bases between them. This chain's CDR3 is CASSQEYSPNEKLFF. CDR3 nucleotide sequence: TGTGCCAGCAGCCAAGAGTACAGTCCTAATGAAAAACTGTTTTTT.

This chain links TRBV15 with TRBJ2-6; tentatively, D is TRBD1 (6 bases). The CDR3 contains 15 residues. V was pared by 5 bases and J by 4 bases, with 12 bases between. Germline V gives CDR1 LNHNV, CDR2 YYDKDF (reference sequence). DNA for the CDR3: TGTGCCACCAGCCAAACAGGGTCCGGGGCCAACGTCCTGACTTTC. Encoded protein: CATSQTGSGANVLTF.

This chain uses TRBV7-9 with TRBJ1-2; TRBD1 matches at 9 bases. Germline V gives CDR1 SEHNR, CDR2 FQNEAQ (reference sequence). The V and J ends lost 5 bases and 8 bases, in that order; junction bases with no gene match: 12. The CDR3 has 15 residues. The CDR3: CASSAGQGHTDGYTF. DNA of the CDR3: TGTGCCAGCAGCGCGGGACAGGGTCACACCGACGGCTACACCTTC.

The chain combines TRBV25-1 with TRBJ1-2; D possibly corresponds to TRBD1 (5 bases). Germline CDR1 MGHDK, CDR2 SYGVNS. The CDR3 length is 14 residues. Trimming stripped 6 bases from V and 3 bases from J, with 14 bases between. The CDR3 DNA follows: TGTGCCAGCAGCGATGGGGGGGTTGACTATGGCTACACCTTC. This codes for CASSDGGVDYGYTF.